The rows below give T cell receptor beta chains drawn from one sample of a study of identical twins. TCRdb used MiXCR to reprocess the 5' RACE reads, holding one entry per CDR3 protein. The repertoire includes 200,000 to 250,000 distinct CDR3 sequences, over 5.5% of them detected once, and about 14% sits in the top ten. In addition, the sample was reused for a study of T cells expressing NK-cell markers.

Sequencing was done on a sample of CD8+ T cells sorted from blood. The receptors were sampled from a woman in her late teens or twenties in good health. The CDR3 runs from the conserved cysteine through the conserved F or W. The D gene is left open where the match is weak.

>TRBV27|TRBJ2-5|NA
CASSRGRRGDETQYF
>TRBV6-1|TRBJ2-3|TRBD2
CASRGGFPDTTDTQYF
>TRBV6-1|TRBJ2-1|NA
CASWGEWEAYNEQFF
>TRBV7-9|TRBJ2-7|TRBD2
CASSLPEAGEQYF
>TRBV4-1|TRBJ2-1|TRBD2
CASGKLAGSNEQFF
>TRBV20-1|TRBJ1-5|NA
CSALRQGRKGNQPQHF
>TRBV5-8|TRBJ1-5|NA
CASSFLHIKYSNQPQHF
>TRBV5-1|TRBJ1-1|NA
CASSLSGWNTEAFF
>TRBV25-1|TRBJ2-1|NA
CASSELTFNEQFF
>TRBV10-3|TRBJ2-5|TRBD2
CASRLAETQYF
>TRBV20-1|TRBJ2-1|NA
CSANVGDEQFF
>TRBV19|TRBJ2-7|NA
CASSTTGSRAYEQYF
>TRBV29-1|TRBJ1-1|NA
CSVLQETGEAFF
>TRBV5-1|TRBJ2-3|NA
CASSVPQGGLTDTQYF
>TRBV5-6|TRBJ1-1|NA
CASSVPLTTEAFF
>TRBV5-4|TRBJ2-3|TRBD2
CASSLGLAGSTDTQYF
>TRBV5-6|TRBJ2-1|NA
CASSPVGGMANEQFF
>TRBV19|TRBJ1-6|NA
CASSIEIRQGSPLHF
>TRBV19|TRBJ2-1|NA
CASSIYSTSYNEQFF
>TRBV3-1|TRBJ2-5|NA
CASRYLETQYF
>TRBV11-2|TRBJ1-6|TRBD1
CASSYRGGNSPLHF
>TRBV6-1|TRBJ2-4|NA
CASRKALDFLRGNIQYF
>TRBV10-3|TRBJ1-4|NA
CAISESQGSEKLFF
>TRBV27|TRBJ1-1|NA
CASSLLTGNTEAFF
>TRBV6-2/TRBV6-3|TRBJ2-2|NA
CASSPRPGEVTGELFF
>TRBV6-1|TRBJ2-3|NA
CATVLGSLLGTQYF
>TRBV6-5|TRBJ2-1|TRBD2
CASSSTSGSSDEQFF
>TRBV7-2|TRBJ2-5|NA
CASSPGGTSQETQYF
>TRBV12-3/TRBV12-4|TRBJ2-1|TRBD2
CASSLGTSGLDEQFF
>TRBV30|TRBJ1-1|TRBD1
CAFDRESTEAFF
>TRBV30|TRBJ2-7|NA
CAWRGDNYEQYF
>TRBV27|TRBJ1-1|TRBD1
CASSRRDRVSFTEAFF
>TRBV12-3/TRBV12-4|TRBJ2-7|NA
CASSLLPARNEQYF
>TRBV7-8|TRBJ2-5|NA
CASSLGGRGETQYF
>TRBV20-1|TRBJ2-7|NA
CSARRDSYEQYF
>TRBV20-1|TRBJ2-7|NA
CSAKKEGRYEQYF
>TRBV4-3|TRBJ2-5|NA
CASSQYTSSRETQYF
>TRBV12-3/TRBV12-4|TRBJ1-5|NA
CASSLGVWGLGQPQHF
>TRBV12-3/TRBV12-4|TRBJ2-5|NA
CASSLQGGGQETQYF
>TRBV9|TRBJ2-1|TRBD1
CASSVGTGYNEQFF
>TRBV3-1|TRBJ2-3|NA
CASSRRTPTDTQYF
>TRBV20-1|TRBJ2-7|TRBD1
CSAQRQGPYEQYF
>TRBV5-5|TRBJ2-5|NA
CASSRYGLQETQYF
>TRBV6-5|TRBJ1-4|NA
CASSYRGSEKLFF
>TRBV12-3/TRBV12-4|TRBJ2-1|TRBD2
CASSFYDGGDHNEQFF